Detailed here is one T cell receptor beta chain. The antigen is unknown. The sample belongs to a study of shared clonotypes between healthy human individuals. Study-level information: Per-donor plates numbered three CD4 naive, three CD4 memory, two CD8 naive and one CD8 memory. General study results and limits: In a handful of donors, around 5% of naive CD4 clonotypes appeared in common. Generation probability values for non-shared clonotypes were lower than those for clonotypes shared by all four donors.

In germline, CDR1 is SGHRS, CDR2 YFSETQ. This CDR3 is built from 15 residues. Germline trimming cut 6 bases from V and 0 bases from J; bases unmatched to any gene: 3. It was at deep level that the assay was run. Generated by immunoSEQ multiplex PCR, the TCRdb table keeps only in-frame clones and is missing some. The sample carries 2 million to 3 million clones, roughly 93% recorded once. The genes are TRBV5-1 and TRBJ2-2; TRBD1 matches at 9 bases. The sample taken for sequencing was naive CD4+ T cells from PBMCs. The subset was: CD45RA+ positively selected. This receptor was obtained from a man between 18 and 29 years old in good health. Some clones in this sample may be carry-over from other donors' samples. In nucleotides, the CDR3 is TGCGCCAGCACGACAGGGGGTGCGAACACCGGGGAGCTGTTTTTT. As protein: CASTTGGANTGELFF.